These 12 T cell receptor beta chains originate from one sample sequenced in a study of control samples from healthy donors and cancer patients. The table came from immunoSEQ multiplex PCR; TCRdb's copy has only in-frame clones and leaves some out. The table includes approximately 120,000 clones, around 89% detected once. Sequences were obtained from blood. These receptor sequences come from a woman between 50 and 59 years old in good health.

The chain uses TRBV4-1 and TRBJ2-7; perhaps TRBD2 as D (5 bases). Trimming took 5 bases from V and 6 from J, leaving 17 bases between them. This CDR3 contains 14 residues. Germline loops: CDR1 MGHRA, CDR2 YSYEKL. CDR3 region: CASSSPPRVPEQYF. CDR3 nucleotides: TGCGCCAGCAGCTCACCCCCGCGGGTCCCCGAGCAGTACTTC.

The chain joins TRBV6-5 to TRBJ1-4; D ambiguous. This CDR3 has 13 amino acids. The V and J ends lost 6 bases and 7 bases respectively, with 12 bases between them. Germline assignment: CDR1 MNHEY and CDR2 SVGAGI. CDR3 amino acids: CASRPQDGEKLFF. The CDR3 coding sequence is TGTGCCAGCAGACCACAAGACGGTGAAAAACTGTTTTTT.

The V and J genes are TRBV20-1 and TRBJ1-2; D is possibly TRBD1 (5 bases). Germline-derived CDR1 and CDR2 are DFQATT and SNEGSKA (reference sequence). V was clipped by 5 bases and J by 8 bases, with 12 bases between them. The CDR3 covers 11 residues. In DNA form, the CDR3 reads TGCAGTGCTCTTCCAGGGTTCGGCTACACCTTC. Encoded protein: CSALPGFGYTF.

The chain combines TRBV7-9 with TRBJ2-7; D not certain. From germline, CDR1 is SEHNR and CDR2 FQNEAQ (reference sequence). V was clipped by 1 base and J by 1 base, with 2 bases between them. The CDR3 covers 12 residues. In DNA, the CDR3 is TGTGCCAGCAGCTTAGAGTCCTACGAGCAGTACTTC. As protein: CASSLESYEQYF.

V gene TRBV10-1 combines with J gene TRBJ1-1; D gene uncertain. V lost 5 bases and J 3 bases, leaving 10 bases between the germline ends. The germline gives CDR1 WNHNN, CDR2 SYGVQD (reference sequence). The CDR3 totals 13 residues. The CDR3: CASSRSRDTEAFF. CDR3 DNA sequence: TGCGCCAGCAGTCGATCCCGGGACACTGAAGCTTTCTTT.

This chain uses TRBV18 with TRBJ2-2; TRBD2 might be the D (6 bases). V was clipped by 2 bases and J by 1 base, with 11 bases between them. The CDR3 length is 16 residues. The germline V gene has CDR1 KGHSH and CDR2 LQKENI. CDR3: CASSPKRERNTGELFF. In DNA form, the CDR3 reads TGTGCCAGCTCACCAAAACGGGAGAGGAACACCGGGGAGCTGTTTTTT.

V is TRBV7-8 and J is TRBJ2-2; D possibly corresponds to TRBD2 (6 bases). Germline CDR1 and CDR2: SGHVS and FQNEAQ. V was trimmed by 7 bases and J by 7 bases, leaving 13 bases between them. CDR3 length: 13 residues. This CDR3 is CASKYGGSGELFF. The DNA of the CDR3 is TGTGCCAGCAAATATGGGGGGAGCGGGGAGCTGTTTTTT. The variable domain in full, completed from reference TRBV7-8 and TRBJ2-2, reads GAGVSQSPRYKVAKRGQDVALRCDPISGHVSLFWYQQALGQGPEFLTYFQNEAQLDKSGLPSDRFFAERPEGSVSTLKIQRTQQEDSAVYLCASKYGGSGELFFGEGSRLTVL.

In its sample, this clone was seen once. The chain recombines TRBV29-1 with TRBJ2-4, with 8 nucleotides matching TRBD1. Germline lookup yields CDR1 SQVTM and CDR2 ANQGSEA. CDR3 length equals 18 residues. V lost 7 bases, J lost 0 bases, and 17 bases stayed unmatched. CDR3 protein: CSAEAGQGNSLAKNIQYF. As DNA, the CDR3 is TGCAGCGCCGAAGCAGGACAGGGCAATTCTTTAGCCAAAAACATTCAGTACTTC.

The CDR3 DNA is TGTGCCAGCAGCAAACGGGGGTTAGGGCCTAATTCACCCCTCCACTTT. Translated: CASSKRGLGPNSPLHF. The chain links TRBV21-1 to TRBJ1-6. TRBV21-1 is a recognized pseudogene. The CDR3 extends over 16 amino acids.

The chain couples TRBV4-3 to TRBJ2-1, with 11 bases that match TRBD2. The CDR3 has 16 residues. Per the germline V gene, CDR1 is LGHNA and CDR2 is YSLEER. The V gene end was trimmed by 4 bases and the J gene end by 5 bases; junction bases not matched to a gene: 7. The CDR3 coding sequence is TGCGCCAGCAGCCCCCGACTAGCGGGAATCCACAATGAGCAGTTCTTC. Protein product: CASSPRLAGIHNEQFF.

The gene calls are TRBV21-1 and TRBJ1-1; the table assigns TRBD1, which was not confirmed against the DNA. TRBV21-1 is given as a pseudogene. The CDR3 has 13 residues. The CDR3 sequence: CASTEGVATEAFF. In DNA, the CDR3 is TGTGCCAGCACCGAGGGGGTTGCCACTGAAGCTTTCTTT.

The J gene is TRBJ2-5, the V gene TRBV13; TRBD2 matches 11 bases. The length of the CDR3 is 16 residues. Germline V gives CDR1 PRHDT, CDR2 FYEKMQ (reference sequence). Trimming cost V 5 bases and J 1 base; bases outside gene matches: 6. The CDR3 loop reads CASSHTSGSRQETQYF. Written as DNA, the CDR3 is TGTGCCAGCAGCCATACTAGCGGGAGCCGCCAAGAGACCCAGTACTTC. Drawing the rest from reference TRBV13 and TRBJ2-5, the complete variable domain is AAGVIQSPRHLIKEKRETATLKCYPIPRHDTVYWYQQGPGQDPQFLISFYEKMQSDKGSIPDRFSAQQFSDYHSELNMSSLELGDSALYFCASSHTSGSRQETQYFGPGTRLLVL.